This is a list of T cell receptor beta chains from one sample in a study of T cells after yellow fever vaccination. A single record per CDR3 protein comes from TCRdb applying MiXCR to the 5' RACE reads. This table holds about 160,000 distinct CDR3 sequences, around 9.7% found once. Material: CD8+ T cells sorted from PBMCs, obtained 45 days after the yellow fever booster vaccination. These receptors were collected from a man aged 18-30 years who received the YFV17D yellow fever vaccine. Each CDR3 is given with its conserved first and last residue. D genes are given only for firm matches. Clone size is shown for a subset of rows, as once, few, many or a class of expanded clone.

-,TRBV6-2/TRBV6-3,TRBJ1-2,few,TGTGCCAGCAGTGCATCCTTCTACTATGGCTACACCTTC,CASSASFYYGYTF
-,TRBV12-3/TRBV12-4,TRBJ2-2,few,TGTGCCAGCAGTCCGAGACACGGGATAAACACCGGGGAGCTGTTTTTT,CASSPRHGINTGELFF
-,TRBV11-2,TRBJ2-3,few,TGTGCCAGCAGCGTTATGGGGAGGCCTAGCACAGATACGCAGTATTTT,CASSVMGRPSTDTQYF
-,TRBV4-1,TRBJ2-5,-,TGCGCCAGCAGCCAAGACGGGACACTCCAAGAGACCCAGTACTTC,CASSQDGTLQETQYF
TRBD1,TRBV4-1,TRBJ1-2,-,TGCGCCAGCAGCCTAGTACCAGGGGGCTGGTATGGCTACACCTTC,CASSLVPGGWYGYTF
-,TRBV9,TRBJ2-7,many,TGTGCCAGCAGCGTAGCTGGCAACGCCTACGAGCAGTACTTC,CASSVAGNAYEQYF
-,TRBV7-6,TRBJ2-2,few,TGTGCCAGCAGCTTAGTCTCTAGGGCGGCCGGGGAGCTGTTTTTT,CASSLVSRAAGELFF
-,TRBV5-6,TRBJ2-6,-,TGTGCCAGCAGCACAGGGCCCTCTGGGGCCAACGTCCTGACTTTC,CASSTGPSGANVLTF
TRBD1,TRBV5-1,TRBJ2-2,few,TGCGCCAGCAGCTCAAGACAGGGGGGCACCGGGGAGCTGTTTTTT,CASSSRQGGTGELFF
-,TRBV7-9,TRBJ2-3,many,TGTGCCAGCAGCTTTCTGGATTATACGCAGTATTTT,CASSFLDYTQYF
-,TRBV5-1,TRBJ2-2,few,TGCGCCAGCAGCTTGACCGGTCGGTCCGGGGAGCTGTTTTTT,CASSLTGRSGELFF
-,TRBV7-9,TRBJ2-2,-,TGTGCCAGCAGACCCGACAGGTTTACCGGGGAGCTGTTTTTT,CASRPDRFTGELFF
TRBD1,TRBV6-5,TRBJ2-7,many,TGTGCCAGCAGTTACTCCGGGACAGGGCGCTACGAGCAGTACTTC,CASSYSGTGRYEQYF